What follows are 27 T cell receptor beta chains derived from one specimen sequenced in a study of spatial heterogeneity in lung cancer. Study findings and constraints: Expanded alpha and beta TCR counts within tumors tracked tumor mutation counts.

The sample's time point: sample taken at primary tumor resection. TCRdb reanalysed the 5' RACE reads using MiXCR and keeps one entry per CDR3 protein. The table includes about 9,200 distinct CDR3 sequences, over 2.5% detected once. Their target antigens are unknown. This specimen was lung tumor tissue, taken at surgery. Receptor source: a male donor with early-stage non-small cell lung cancer.

This clonotype ranks as medium-sized. J is TRBJ2-7 and V is TRBV2; 7 bases line up with TRBD1. The CDR3 extends over 16 amino acids. Germline CDR1 SNHLY, CDR2 FYNNEI. V was clipped by 3 bases and J by 3 bases; unmatched bases: 11. The CDR3, as DNA: TGTGCCAGCAGTGATTACAGGGGACAGCAAGACTACGAGCAGTACTTC. As protein: CASSDYRGQQDYEQYF. Using reference TRBV2 and TRBJ2-7 for the parts outside the CDR3, the full variable domain is EPEVTQTPSHQVTQMGQEVILRCVPISNHLYFYWYRQILGQKVEFLVSFYNNEISEKSEIFDDQFSVERPDGSNFTLKIRSTKLEDSAMYFCASSDYRGQQDYEQYFGPGTRLTVT.

This clonotype is judged medium-sized. The chain joins TRBV4-1 to TRBJ1-1; D not resolved. Trimming removed 0 bases at V and 0 bases at J, with 11 bases between. This CDR3 has 16 amino acids. From germline, CDR1 is MGHRA and CDR2 YSYEKL. CDR3 sequence: CASSQEVTALNTEAFF. The CDR3, as DNA: TGCGCCAGCAGCCAAGAAGTCACAGCCTTGAACACTGAAGCTTTCTTT.

This clonotype was counted at least ten times. The chain links TRBV7-8 to TRBJ2-5, with D hard to call. CDR1 is SGHVS and CDR2 is FQNEAQ in the germline V gene. Deletions cut 4 bases from V and 7 bases from J, with 7 bases between. The CDR3 consists of 11 residues. The CDR3 DNA sequence: TGTGCCAGCAGCTACAAGAGGACCCAGTACTTC. This sequence encodes CASSYKRTQYF.

By sample fraction, this clonotype is medium-sized. Written as DNA, the CDR3 is TGTGCCAGCAGTTTCGGGGGGATTCTGTATGGCTACACCTTC. Translated, it gives CASSFGGILYGYTF. This chain joins TRBV28 and TRBJ1-2, with TRBD1 as a possible D gene (5 bases). The germline gives CDR1 MDHEN, CDR2 SYDVKM. Trimming took 3 bases from V and 5 from J, leaving 13 bases between them. The CDR3 loop spans 14 amino acids.

The chain has TRBV5-1 and TRBJ1-5; tentative D call: TRBD1 (6 bases). Trimming stripped 2 bases from V and 7 bases from J, with 13 bases between. Germline V gives CDR1 SGHRS, CDR2 YFSETQ. The CDR3 extends over 14 amino acids. CDR3 in amino acids: CASSLSGGQQPQHF. The CDR3 nucleotides are TGCGCCAGCAGCTTAAGCGGGGGGCAGCAGCCCCAGCATTTT.

By sample share, this clonotype is medium-sized. The chain combines TRBV20-1 with TRBJ2-5; a possible D gene is TRBD2 (5 bases). Trimming took 0 bases from V and 5 from J, leaving 10 bases between them. This CDR3 is built from 13 residues. Germline V gene sequence: CDR1 DFQATT, CDR2 SNEGSKA (reference sequence). The CDR3 here is CSARDRGLETQYF. As DNA, the CDR3 is TGCAGTGCTAGAGATCGAGGACTGGAGACCCAGTACTTC.

This clonotype occurred many times. V usage is TRBV6-5 and J usage is TRBJ1-6; 9 bases agree with TRBD1. Germline CDR1 reads MNHEY; CDR2 reads SVGAGI. V lost 2 bases, J lost 9 bases, and 8 bases stayed unmatched. This CDR3 comprises 16 residues. This CDR3 reads CASSYDPGTGTSPLHF. CDR3 bases: TGTGCCAGCAGTTACGACCCCGGGACAGGGACTTCACCCCTCCACTTT.

The table lists this clonotype with many counts. This rearrangement joins TRBV11-2 to TRBJ1-1; a possible D gene is TRBD1 (5 bases). Germline CDR1 and CDR2: SGHAT and FQNNGV. CDR3 length: 14 amino acids. Trimming removed 2 bases from V and 6 bases from J, with 13 bases in between. The CDR3 is CASSLLGSGAEAFF. CDR3 in DNA: TGTGCCAGCAGCTTATTGGGGTCGGGGGCTGAAGCTTTCTTT.

At least ten counts were recorded for this clonotype. CDR3 sequence (DNA): TGTGCCAGCAGCTTAGGGAGGGGGCCGGTTCTCGAGCAGTACTTC. Its translation is CASSLGRGPVLEQYF. J is TRBJ2-7 and V is TRBV11-3, with D possibly matching TRBD1 (7 bases). V dropped 1 base and J dropped 6 bases, with 16 bases sitting between them. Germline V gene data show CDR1 as SGHNT and CDR2 as YENEEA. The CDR3 length is 15 residues. The variable domain in full, completed from reference TRBV11-3 and TRBJ2-7, reads EAGVVQSPRYKIIEKKQPVAFWCNPISGHNTLYWYLQNLGQGPELLIRYENEEAVDDSQLPKDRFSAERLKGVDSTLKIQPAELGDSAVYLCASSLGRGPVLEQYFGPGTRLTVT.

This clonotype was detected ten times or more. This rearrangement joins TRBV7-3 to TRBJ2-2; perhaps D is TRBD1 or TRBD2 (5 bases each). The CDR3 is 14 amino acids. V was clipped by 4 bases and J by 5 bases, with 11 bases between them. The germline gives CDR1 SGHTA, CDR2 FQGTGA. The CDR3 is CASSWGTGTGELFF. CDR3 DNA sequence: TGTGCCAGCAGCTGGGGGACGGGGACCGGGGAGCTGTTTTTT. The full variable domain, rest sourced from reference TRBV7-3 and TRBJ2-2, is GAGVSQTPSNKVTEKGKYVELRCDPISGHTALYWYRQSLGQGPEFLIYFQGTGAADDSGLPNDRFFAVRPEGSVSTLKIQRTERGDSAVYLCASSWGTGTGELFFGEGSRLTVL.

This clonotype showed up many times. The chain employs TRBV28 and TRBJ2-3; 7 bases are a match to TRBD2. The V segment lost 10 bases and the J segment 2 bases; nucleotides outside the gene matches: 9. The CDR3 runs to 14 residues. Germline V gene data show CDR1 as MDHEN and CDR2 as SYDVKM. The CDR3 bases are TGTGCCACCCTGAGCGGGGCCCACACAGATACGCAGTATTTT. Its protein is CATLSGAHTDTQYF.

By its share, this clonotype is medium-sized (0.01 to 0.1%). The rearrangement links TRBV12-3 or TRBV12-4 to TRBJ2-1; no definite D call. V lost 5 bases, J lost 8 bases, and 10 bases lay in between. CDR3 length equals 12 residues. The CDR3 DNA reads TGTGCCAGCAGTCCCTTGGGTTATGAGCAGTTCTTC. This encodes CASSPLGYEQFF.

In this sample, this clonotype is medium-sized. The V call is TRBV7-9, the J call TRBJ1-2, with a tentative D call TRBD1 (5 bases). The germline V gene encodes CDR1 SEHNR and CDR2 FQNEAQ (reference sequence). The CDR3 has 13 amino acids. V lost 2 bases and J 6 bases, leaving 10 bases between the germline ends. CDR3 protein: CASSLIQGHGYTF. The CDR3 DNA reads as TGTGCCAGCAGCTTAATCCAGGGACATGGCTACACCTTC.

This clonotype appeared many times. The chain has TRBV7-9 and TRBJ1-4, with D unclear. V lost 4 bases to trimming and J lost 4 bases, with 10 bases between them. This CDR3 is 14 amino acids long. Germline V lookup: CDR1 SEHNR, CDR2 FQNEAQ (reference sequence). As DNA, the CDR3 is TGTGCCAGCAGCTGGATGGATCTTAATGAAAAACTGTTTTTT. Its translation is CASSWMDLNEKLFF.

This clonotype occurred many times. This chain connects TRBV3-1 to TRBJ1-5; TRBD1 might be the D (6 bases). Trimming cost V 0 bases and J 4 bases, with 10 bases left between them. CDR3 length: 15 residues. CDR1 and CDR2 (germline): LGHDT, YNNKEL (reference sequence). CDR3 in DNA: TGTGCCAGCAGCCAAGACGGGGGGGCTAATCAGCCCCAGCATTTT. Its protein product is CASSQDGGANQPQHF.

This clonotype is judged medium-sized. The chain combines TRBV9 with TRBJ2-7; D is perhaps TRBD1 or TRBD2 (5 bases each). V shed 0 bases and J shed 6 bases, with 16 bases lying between them. The CDR3 spans 15 residues. Germline CDR1 reads SGDLS; CDR2 reads YYNGEE. The CDR3 nucleotides are TGTGCCAGCAGCGTAGCTGGGGGAAGTGGTTCCGAGCAGTACTTC. It encodes CASSVAGGSGSEQYF. The full variable domain, its missing parts supplied by reference TRBV9 and TRBJ2-7, is DSGVTQTPKHLITATGQRVTLRCSPRSGDLSVYWYQQSLDQGLQFLIQYYNGEERAKGNILERFSAQQFPDLHSELNLSSLELGDSALYFCASSVAGGSGSEQYFGPGTRLTVT.

This clonotype has a count of ten or more. This chain uses TRBV27 with TRBJ1-2; D might be TRBD1 (6 bases). Germline V gives CDR1 MNHEY, CDR2 SMNVEV (reference sequence). The CDR3 runs to 15 residues. V lost 0 bases, J lost 3 bases, and 11 bases lay in between. Written as DNA, the CDR3 is TGTGCCAGCAGTTTATCATCAGGGGCAGACTATGGCTACACCTTC. It yields the protein CASSLSSGADYGYTF.

The chain has TRBV7-9 and TRBJ1-2; D may be TRBD1 (6 bases). The CDR3 loop spans 12 amino acids. The V end was cut by 5 bases, the J end by 7 bases, with 11 bases between. Germline V CDR1 and CDR2: SEHNR, FQNEAQ (reference sequence). For the CDR3, the DNA is TGTGCCAGCAGCCCTCGGACAGTTGGCTACACCTTC. This translates into CASSPRTVGYTF.

This clonotype was detected many times. V gene TRBV11-1 combines with J gene TRBJ2-5, with 7 bases fitting TRBD1. The CDR3 has 14 amino acids. V lost 4 bases and J lost 1; bases outside the gene matches: 3. CDR1 is SGHAT, CDR2 FQDESV, per germline (reference sequence). The DNA for the CDR3 is TGTGCCAGCAGCTCGACAGGGCCCCAAGAGACCCAGTACTTC. Translation gives CASSSTGPQETQYF.

By frequency in the sample, this clonotype is medium-sized (0.01 to 0.1%). The genes are TRBV13 and TRBJ1-5; D is uncertain. Germline CDR1 and CDR2: PRHDT and FYEKMQ (reference sequence). The CDR3 loop spans 14 amino acids. Trimming removed 0 bases from V and 2 bases from J, with 5 bases in between. DNA for the CDR3: TGTGCCAGCAGCTTAGGGGTTGGCAATCAGCCCCAGCATTTT. Translation gives CASSLGVGNQPQHF.

This clonotype appeared many times. The rearrangement uses TRBV20-1 and TRBJ2-1, with D possibly being TRBD2 (6 bases). From germline, CDR1 is DFQATT and CDR2 SNEGSKA (reference sequence). The V gene lost 0 bases and the J gene lost 2 bases, with 14 bases spanning the gap. The CDR3 extends over 16 amino acids. The CDR3 DNA sequence: TGCAGTGCTAGAGACCGGCGGGGACCCACCTACAATGAGCAGTTCTTC. It translates to CSARDRRGPTYNEQFF.

At least ten counts were recorded for this clonotype. This chain joins TRBV6-1 and TRBJ2-2; D is uncertain. V was pared by 1 base and J by 4 bases, with 10 bases between. CDR3 length: 15 residues. CDR1 is MNHNS, CDR2 SASEGT, per germline. For the CDR3, the DNA is TGTGCCAGCAGTGAAGGAATCGGACCCACCGGGGAGCTGTTTTTT. This gives the protein CASSEGIGPTGELFF.

By share, this clonotype ranks as medium-sized. The chain employs TRBV6-2 or TRBV6-3 and TRBJ2-5; a weak D match, TRBD1 (5 bases). The CDR3 runs to 13 residues. V was clipped by 6 bases and J by 2 bases, with 10 bases between them. Germline V CDR1 and CDR2: MNHEY, SVGEGT. DNA of the CDR3: TGTGCCAGCAGGGAAGACAGTCAAGAGACCCAGTACTTC. This sequence encodes CASREDSQETQYF.

This clonotype showed up many times. The rearrangement joins TRBV18 to TRBJ2-7, with D perhaps matching TRBD1 (5 bases). Germline V gene lookup returns CDR1 KGHSH and CDR2 LQKENI. V was cut by 3 bases and J by 2 bases, with 8 bases left in between. The CDR3 is made up of 13 amino acids. The CDR3 nucleotides read TGTGCCAGCTCACCTGACAGTACCTACGAGCAGTACTTC. Encoded protein: CASSPDSTYEQYF.

This clonotype was counted at least ten times. The chain has TRBV5-5 and TRBJ2-3; 9 bases match TRBD2. Germline CDR1 reads SGHKS; CDR2 reads YYEKEE (reference sequence). V dropped 1 base and J dropped 4; count of bases not matched to a gene: 4. CDR3 length: 15 amino acids. CDR3 protein: CASSLSSGESDTQYF. The CDR3 bases are TGTGCCAGCAGCTTGTCTAGCGGGGAATCAGATACGCAGTATTTT. Supplemented by reference TRBV5-5 and TRBJ2-3, the full variable domain reads DAGVTQSPTHLIKTRGQQVTLRCSPISGHKSVSWYQQVLGQGPQFIFQYYEKEERGRGNFPDRFSARQFPNYSSELNVNALLLGDSALYLCASSLSSGESDTQYFGPGTRLTVL.

This clonotype is labeled as medium-sized. V and J are TRBV1 and TRBJ2-4; whether TRBD1, the table's D call, matches the DNA was not checked. TRBV1 is a pseudogene locus. The CDR3 loop spans 19 amino acids. CDR3 sequence: CTSTPRDRGTDTPKNIQYF. The CDR3 DNA is TGCACCAGCACTCCTCGGGACAGGGGGACCGATACCCCCAAAAACATTCAGTACTTC.

This sequence joins TRBV12-3 or TRBV12-4 and TRBJ1-5; 9 nucleotides line up with TRBD1. This CDR3 has 15 amino acids. Trimming cost V 4 bases and J 7 bases; bases outside gene matches: 8. CDR3 nucleotide sequence: TGTGCCAGCAGTTACGGGACAGGGAGTCGCCAGCCCCAGCATTTT. Its translation: CASSYGTGSRQPQHF.